This T cell receptor (beta chain) was retrieved from a study of cytomegalovirus exposure and HLA in healthy donors. General observations from the study: Later work found that TCR association rates differed between HLA loci; DRB1 had the most and HLA-C the fewest. Sequencing likely caused a cluster of highly shared sequence variants.

Per the germline V gene, CDR1 is GTSNPN and CDR2 is SVGIG (reference sequence). V lost 1 base to trimming and J lost 0 bases; unmatched junction nucleotides: 2. The CDR3 spans 14 residues. A multiplex PCR was run with 60 Vbeta primers and 13 Jbeta primers. TCRdb's copy holds only in-frame clones and misses some; the assay was immunoSEQ multiplex PCR. The table lists 100,000 to 150,000 clones, 75% to 85% of them singletons, with roughly 2% in the top ten. This clone was observed a single time. The antigen remains unidentified. The sequence was obtained from a man aged 18 to 30 in good health and CMV-seronegative. The sample taken for sequencing was PBMCs. V and J are TRBV30 and TRBJ2-7; 8 nucleotides align to TRBD2. The CDR3 coding sequence is TGTGCCTGGAGTGGGAGCGGGAGCTCCTACGAGCAGTACTTC. Protein: CAWSGSGSSYEQYF.